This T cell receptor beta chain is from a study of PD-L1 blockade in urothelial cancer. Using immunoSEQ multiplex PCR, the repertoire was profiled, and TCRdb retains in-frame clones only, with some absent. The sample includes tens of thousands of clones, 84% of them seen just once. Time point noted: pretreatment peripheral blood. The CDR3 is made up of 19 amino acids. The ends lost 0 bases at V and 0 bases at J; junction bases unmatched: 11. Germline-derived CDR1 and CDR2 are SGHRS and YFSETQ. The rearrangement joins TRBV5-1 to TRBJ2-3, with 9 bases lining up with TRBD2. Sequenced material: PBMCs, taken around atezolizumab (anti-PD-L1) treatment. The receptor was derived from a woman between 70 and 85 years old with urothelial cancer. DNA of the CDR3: TGCGCCAGCAGCTTGGGGGCTAGCGGGACGATTACTAGCACAGATACGCAGTATTTT. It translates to CASSLGASGTITSTDTQYF.